This T cell receptor beta chain stems from a study of Graves' ophthalmopathy and Graves' hyperthyroidism. TCR beta CDR3 amplification used RNA transcripts. First-round RT-PCR used HTBI primers; second-round multiplex PCR followed. Via MiXCR, TCRdb re-called the multiplex PCR reads, giving one row per CDR3 protein. The data show hundreds of thousands of distinct CDR3 sequences, over 20% seen once. A note on this clonotype: This may arise from a read error, as a much more abundant clone is one base away.

What was sequenced was peripheral blood. This TCR came from a woman under 30 with stable Graves' hyperthyroidism. Some clones in this sample may be carry-over from other donors' samples.

The CDR3: CASSPRTGQKDSQYF. The CDR3 DNA reads TGTGCCAGCAGCCCGAGGACAGGGCAGAAGGACAGTCAGTACTTC. The V and J genes are TRBV12-3 or TRBV12-4 and TRBJ2-4; 8 bases align to TRBD1. The trim removed 6 bases at V and 12 bases at J, leaving 16 bases unmatched. This CDR3 is built from 15 residues.